The rows below give T cell receptor beta chains drawn from one sample of a study of Graves' ophthalmopathy and Graves' hyperthyroidism. MiXCR was run by TCRdb on the multiplex PCR reads, yielding one entry per CDR3 protein. In the table there are about 1.2 million distinct CDR3 sequences, about 35% of which are singletons. The sample consisted of peripheral blood or thyroid tissue (not recorded which). The receptors shown here come from an adult man with Graves' hyperthyroidism. Both conserved end residues are part of each CDR3. D genes are given only for firm matches. Where a row states a size, it is once, few, many or the class of an expanded clone; other rows omit it.

clone_size,j_call,d_call,v_call,cdr3_nt,cdr3_aa
NA,TRBJ2-5,TRBD1,TRBV19,TGTGCCAGCAGCTTAGCCGGGACAGGGACCCAGTACTTC,CASSLAGTGTQYF
NA,TRBJ1-2,NA,TRBV6-6,TGTGCCAGCAGGTCGACAGGCTATGGCTACACCTTC,CASRSTGYGYTF
many,TRBJ2-6,NA,TRBV10-3,TGTGCCATGGGGGATTCTGGGGCCAACGTCCTGACTTTC,CAMGDSGANVLTF
NA,TRBJ1-1,TRBD1,TRBV6-5,TGTGCCAGCAGTAACAGGGGACAGTTGAACACTGAAGCTTTCTTT,CASSNRGQLNTEAFF
NA,TRBJ2-7,TRBD2,TRBV4-2,TGTGCCAGCAGCCAAGAAGGGTCTAGCGGAAGCTCCTACGAGCAGTACTTC,CASSQEGSSGSSYEQYF
few,TRBJ1-2,TRBD1,TRBV29-1,TGCAGCGTTTCGGGACAGGGGATAAACTATGGCTACACCTTC,CSVSGQGINYGYTF
many,TRBJ2-5,NA,TRBV7-6,TGTGCCAGCAGCTTAGCACCCAGTTCGGGGGTGCCTCCCCAAGAGACCCAGTACTTC,CASSLAPSSGVPPQETQYF
NA,TRBJ1-6,NA,TRBV5-1,TGCGCCAGCAGCGACCCGGGGGCCCTCCCTCATTCACCCCTCCACTTT,CASSDPGALPHSPLHF
many,TRBJ2-7,TRBD2,TRBV20-1,TGCAGTGCCATTGGGAGGGGAAAGGCCTACGAGCAGTACTTC,CSAIGRGKAYEQYF
NA,TRBJ2-2,TRBD2,TRBV7-2,TGTGCCAGCAGCTCTGGACTAGCGGGGGCCCTGTGGACCGGGGAGCTGTTTTTT,CASSSGLAGALWTGELFF
NA,TRBJ2-2,NA,TRBV9,TGTGCCAGCAGAAATGCTGCTGGGGGCACCGGGGAGCTGTTTTTT,CASRNAAGGTGELFF
NA,TRBJ2-5,NA,TRBV7-2,TGTGCCAGCAGCTTTTTTTCCGCGGGCGAGACCCAGTACTTC,CASSFFSAGETQYF
NA,TRBJ1-6,NA,TRBV20-1,TGCAGTGCTAGAGATGAGACCGAGGCACCCCTCCACTTT,CSARDETEAPLHF
NA,TRBJ1-1,TRBD1,TRBV7-2,TGTGCCAGCAGCCCAATGCCGGCGACAGGGGGGGGGGACACTGAAGCTTTCTTT,CASSPMPATGGGDTEAFF
many,TRBJ2-7,TRBD1,TRBV7-9,TGCGCCAGCAGCCTTACAGGGGGCAGCGAGCAGTACTTC,CASSLTGGSEQYF
few,TRBJ1-2,NA,TRBV27,TGTGCCAGCAGTTACCGATCAGGGACTAACTATGGCTACACCTTC,CASSYRSGTNYGYTF
NA,TRBJ1-4,NA,TRBV15,TGTGCCACCAGCAGTGGTGGGACCAAAACTAATGAAAAACTGTTTTTT,CATSSGGTKTNEKLFF
NA,TRBJ2-7,TRBD1,TRBV10-3,TGTGCCATCAGTGACCCGACAGGGAACGGGTACGAGCAGTACTTC,CAISDPTGNGYEQYF
many,TRBJ1-2,NA,TRBV7-8,TGTGCCAGCAGCTTAGCAAGACATTCTAACTATGGCTACACCTTC,CASSLARHSNYGYTF
many,TRBJ2-5,TRBD2,TRBV19,TGTGCCAGTAGTATATTTCCAGCGGGAGGCTTGGAGACCCAGTACTTC,CASSIFPAGGLETQYF
NA,TRBJ2-5,NA,TRBV10-3,TGTGCCACCCTTCTACGGGGGCTGGAGACCCAGTACTTC,CATLLRGLETQYF
few,TRBJ1-5,NA,TRBV4-2,TGTGCCAGCCGGGAACAGGGAAGCAATCAGCCCCAGCATTTT,CASREQGSNQPQHF
many,TRBJ1-2,NA,TRBV20-1,TGCAGTGCTAGAGGGGGCAGGGTCGTCTATGGCTACACCTTC,CSARGGRVVYGYTF